Listed below are T cell receptor beta chains from one sample, sequenced in a study of blood T cells in healthy people across ages. TCRdb reprocessed the 5' RACE reads via MiXCR and lists one record per CDR3 protein. The profile shows 550,000 to 650,000 distinct CDR3 sequences, roughly a quarter of them singletons. The sample was also reused in another study, on T cells of mothers and their children.

The sequencing sample was made of blood. Source of these receptors: a boy aged 2 to 10 in good health. CDR3s include the opening cysteine and the closing phenylalanine or tryptophan. A D gene is named only where the DNA matches it firmly. Where a row states a size, it is once, few, many or the class of an expanded clone; other rows omit it.

j_call clone_size d_call v_call cdr3_length cdr3_aa cdr3_nt
TRBJ1-6 NA TRBD1 TRBV20-1 15 CSAQTGTERGSPLHF TGCAGTGCCCAGACAGGGACCGAACGTGGGTCACCCCTCCACTTT
TRBJ2-5 few NA TRBV7-2 15 CASSGGAAGQETQYF TGTGCCAGCAGCGGGGGGGCAGCGGGGCAAGAGACCCAGTACTTC
TRBJ2-5 few NA TRBV20-1 14 CSARDYRKQETQYF TGCAGTGCTAGAGATTACCGGAAACAAGAGACCCAGTACTTC
TRBJ1-1 many NA TRBV12-3/TRBV12-4 13 CASSLGENTEAFF TGTGCCAGCAGCCTCGGGGAGAACACTGAAGCTTTCTTT
TRBJ1-3 few NA TRBV7-6 14 CASSPAMGGNTIYF TGTGCCAGCAGCCCCGCCATGGGGGGAAACACCATATATTTT
TRBJ2-5 NA NA TRBV3-1 13 CASSELLQETQYF TGTGCCAGCAGCGAGCTTTTACAAGAGACCCAGTACTTC
TRBJ2-2 few TRBD1 TRBV7-9 15 CASSRGQGAIGELFF TGTGCCAGCAGCCGGGGACAGGGGGCGATCGGGGAGCTGTTTTTT
TRBJ2-1 few TRBD1 TRBV27 16 CASSLVSQGVYNEQFF TGTGCCAGCAGTTTAGTATCGCAGGGGGTTTACAATGAGCAGTTCTTC
TRBJ2-2 few NA TRBV6-5 18 CASSYSTSTALNTGELFF TGTGCCAGCAGTTACTCTACTTCGACAGCCCTCAACACCGGGGAGCTGTTTTTT
TRBJ2-4 NA NA TRBV12-5 15 CASAQDRDPLGIQYF TGTGCTAGTGCCCAAGACCGAGACCCTCTGGGCATTCAGTACTTC
TRBJ1-4 few NA TRBV2 12 CASHPAGEKLFF TGTGCCAGCCACCCGGCTGGGGAAAAACTGTTTTTT
TRBJ2-1 few NA TRBV6-5 14 CASSYGGANNEQFF TGTGCCAGCAGTTACGGAGGAGCCAACAATGAGCAGTTCTTC
TRBJ2-2 few NA TRBV7-6 16 CASSPQGSSNTGELFF TGTGCCAGCAGCCCGCAGGGGTCCTCGAACACCGGGGAGCTGTTTTTT
TRBJ2-4 NA NA TRBV28 14 CASSPSLGRDIQYF TGTGCCAGCTCACCGTCCCTCGGTAGGGACATTCAGTACTTC
TRBJ1-2 few TRBD1 TRBV14 15 CASSKGGYANYGYTF TGTGCCAGCAGCAAAGGGGGCTACGCGAACTATGGCTACACCTTC
TRBJ1-1 NA NA TRBV6-5 16 CASRLLPGQENTEAFF TGTGCCAGCAGGTTACTTCCGGGACAAGAGAACACTGAAGCTTTCTTT
TRBJ2-7 NA NA TRBV7-6 15 CASSLWGFGSYEQYF TGTGCCAGCAGCTTATGGGGATTTGGCTCCTACGAGCAGTACTTC
TRBJ1-1 NA NA TRBV20-1 14 CSAEGLQFDTEAFF TGCAGTGCTGAGGGGTTACAGTTTGACACTGAAGCTTTCTTT
TRBJ2-7 few TRBD1 TRBV10-3 16 CAISGTGEGRSYEQYF TGTGCCATCAGTGGGACAGGGGAGGGGAGGTCCTACGAGCAGTACTTC
TRBJ1-3 few NA TRBV18 12 CASSPPRNTIYF TGTGCCAGCTCACCACCTCGGAACACCATATATTTT
TRBJ1-1 NA NA TRBV12-3/TRBV12-4 14 CASSLGPRGRGAFF TGTGCCAGCAGTTTAGGGCCCCGGGGGCGAGGAGCTTTCTTT
TRBJ1-1 NA NA TRBV7-9 11 CASSPRLEAFF TGTGCCAGCAGCCCCCGCCTGGAAGCTTTCTTT
TRBJ2-3 few TRBD2 TRBV7-9 16 CASGTGREGPTDTQYF TGTGCCAGCGGAACCGGGCGGGAGGGCCCCACAGATACGCAGTATTTT
TRBJ2-4 NA NA TRBV29-1 13 CSVGLLSGNIQYF TGCAGCGTTGGCTTACTGAGCGGAAACATTCAGTACTTC
TRBJ1-6 NA NA TRBV25-1 16 CASSEYSGALQPPLHF TGTGCCAGCAGTGAATATTCGGGGGCACTCCAGCCACCCCTCCACTTT
TRBJ1-4 NA TRBD1 TRBV7-8 15 CASSWPGQENEKLFF TGTGCCAGCAGCTGGCCGGGACAGGAGAATGAAAAACTGTTTTTT
TRBJ1-1 NA NA TRBV10-2 13 CASTVGKGTEAFF TGCGCCAGCACCGTCGGGAAAGGGACTGAAGCTTTCTTT
TRBJ2-7 NA NA TRBV30 18 CAWKVATALDSPTYEQYF TGTGCCTGGAAGGTAGCGACAGCCCTAGATAGTCCTACCTACGAGCAGTACTTC
TRBJ2-1 few NA TRBV27 15 CASTVTSSPSSEQFF TGTGCCAGCACCGTAACTAGCAGCCCCTCTAGTGAGCAGTTCTTC
TRBJ1-1 NA NA TRBV4-1 14 CASSQVVRGTEAFF TGCGCCAGCAGCCAAGTGGTCAGGGGCACTGAAGCTTTCTTT
TRBJ2-1 NA NA TRBV12-3/TRBV12-4 15 CASRPTGRSYNEQFF TGTGCCAGCAGACCTACAGGGAGGTCTTACAATGAGCAGTTCTTC
TRBJ1-1 few NA TRBV10-2 13 CASSIRGDTEAFF TGCGCCAGCAGTATAAGGGGGGACACTGAAGCTTTCTTT
TRBJ2-1 few TRBD2 TRBV6-6 16 CASSSFYSGDYNEQFF TGTGCCAGCAGTTCGTTTTATAGCGGGGACTACAATGAGCAGTTCTTC
TRBJ2-3 few NA TRBV7-2 14 CASSLVAGWDTQYF TGTGCCAGCAGCTTAGTCGCCGGGTGGGATACGCAGTATTTT
TRBJ1-1 NA NA TRBV5-1 14 CASSFDRLDTEAFF TGCGCCAGCAGCTTCGACCGACTTGACACTGAAGCTTTCTTT
TRBJ2-7 NA TRBD1 TRBV2 14 CASIRRTGDYEQYF TGTGCCAGCATACGACGGACAGGAGACTACGAGCAGTACTTC
TRBJ2-1 many TRBD2 TRBV20-1 13 CSAESGRAAEQFF TGCAGTGCTGAGAGCGGGAGGGCCGCTGAGCAGTTCTTC
TRBJ2-1 few NA TRBV5-1 15 CASSPGLNSYNEQFF TGCGCCAGCAGCCCCGGGCTCAATTCCTACAATGAGCAGTTCTTC
TRBJ1-1 NA NA TRBV10-3 15 CAISESPAGSTEAFF TGTGCCATCAGTGAGTCGCCGGCTGGGAGCACTGAAGCTTTCTTT
TRBJ2-2 NA TRBD2 TRBV27 19 CADPSGEDETSGHLGELFF TGTGCCGACCCATCGGGAGAGGATGAGACTAGCGGGCATCTCGGGGAGCTGTTTTTT
TRBJ2-4 NA NA TRBV4-3 15 CASSQDFLVGNIQYF TGCGCCAGCAGCCAAGATTTCCTAGTTGGAAACATTCAGTACTTC
TRBJ2-1 NA NA TRBV7-3 13 CASSADSYNEQFF TGTGCCAGCAGCGCGGACAGCTACAATGAGCAGTTCTTC
TRBJ2-1 NA TRBD1 TRBV4-1 15 CASSHQVTGRNEQFF TGCGCCAGCAGCCACCAAGTGACAGGGCGGAATGAGCAGTTCTTC
TRBJ1-1 few TRBD1 TRBV5-1 14 CASSSGTGNTEAFF TGTGCCAGCAGCTCCGGGACAGGGAACACTGAAGCTTTCTTT
TRBJ2-4 NA NA TRBV5-5 14 CASSSGSAKNIQYF TGTGCCAGCAGTTCCGGGTCTGCCAAAAACATTCAGTACTTC
TRBJ2-3 few NA TRBV20-1 15 CSAPLEGRFTDTQYF TGCAGTGCCCCCCTCGAAGGGAGGTTCACAGATACGCAGTATTTT
TRBJ1-2 few TRBD1 TRBV29-1 14 CSVPPTGGRYGYTF TGCAGCGTCCCGCCAACAGGGGGCCGGTATGGCTACACCTTC
TRBJ2-3 NA TRBD2 TRBV12-3/TRBV12-4 19 CASSSLLTSGGADTDTQYF TGTGCCAGCAGTTCCCTTTTGACTAGCGGGGGGGCTGATACAGATACGCAGTATTTT
TRBJ2-7 few NA TRBV6-2/TRBV6-3 15 CASTPDGTLSYEQYF TGTGCCAGCACGCCAGACGGTACCCTCTCCTACGAGCAGTACTTC
TRBJ2-1 few NA TRBV27 13 CASSPQGAGEQFF TGTGCCAGCAGTCCGCAGGGCGCGGGTGAGCAGTTCTTC
TRBJ2-1 few TRBD2 TRBV6-2/TRBV6-3 15 CASMGTSGPYNEQFF TGTGCCAGCATGGGGACTAGCGGGCCCTACAATGAGCAGTTCTTC
TRBJ1-2 NA TRBD1 TRBV5-1 14 CASRPGTENYGYTF TGCGCCAGCAGGCCCGGGACAGAAAACTATGGCTACACCTTC
TRBJ1-2 few NA TRBV5-1 17 CASSLGGHRGVYYGYTF TGCGCCAGCAGCTTGGGAGGCCACAGAGGGGTTTACTATGGCTACACCTTC
TRBJ2-3 medium-sized NA TRBV24-1 11 CATSDSDTQYF TGTGCCACCAGTGACTCAGATACGCAGTATTTT
TRBJ1-2 few NA TRBV5-5 14 CASSLFPGNYGYTF TGTGCCAGCAGCTTGTTTCCTGGTAACTATGGCTACACCTTC
TRBJ2-7 NA TRBD2 TRBV20-1 15 CSARGGGRGYYEQYF TGCAGTGCTAGAGGTGGCGGGAGAGGGTACTACGAGCAGTACTTC
TRBJ2-5 NA TRBD2 TRBV6-5 16 CASSDSSGGFGQTQYF TGTGCCAGCAGTGACTCAAGCGGGGGGTTCGGCCAGACCCAGTACTTC
TRBJ1-3 NA TRBD1 TRBV7-6 15 CASSLGTADGNTIYF TGTGCCAGCAGCTTGGGGACAGCCGATGGAAACACCATATATTTT
TRBJ2-5 NA TRBD2 TRBV5-1 15 CASSFAGGAQETQYF TGCGCCAGCAGCTTTGCCGGGGGGGCCCAGGAGACCCAGTACTTC
TRBJ2-1 NA NA TRBV5-1 16 CASSPFGESNLNEQFF TGCGCCAGCAGCCCCTTTGGGGAGTCGAATCTCAATGAGCAGTTCTTC